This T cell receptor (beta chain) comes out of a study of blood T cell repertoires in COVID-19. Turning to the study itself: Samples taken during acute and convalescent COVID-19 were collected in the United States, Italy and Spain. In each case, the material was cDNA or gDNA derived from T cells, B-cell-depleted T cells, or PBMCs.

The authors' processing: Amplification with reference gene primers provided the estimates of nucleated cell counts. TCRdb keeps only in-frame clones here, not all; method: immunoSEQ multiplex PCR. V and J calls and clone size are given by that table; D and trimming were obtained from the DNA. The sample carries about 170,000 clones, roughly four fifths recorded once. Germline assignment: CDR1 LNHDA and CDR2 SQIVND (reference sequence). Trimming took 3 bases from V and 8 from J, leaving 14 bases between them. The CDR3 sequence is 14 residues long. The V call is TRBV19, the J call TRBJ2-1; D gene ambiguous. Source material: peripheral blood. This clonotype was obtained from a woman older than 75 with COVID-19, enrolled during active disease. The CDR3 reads CASSIQDGRHEQFF. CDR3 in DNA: TGTGCCAGTAGTATCCAGGATGGCCGACATGAGCAGTTCTTC.